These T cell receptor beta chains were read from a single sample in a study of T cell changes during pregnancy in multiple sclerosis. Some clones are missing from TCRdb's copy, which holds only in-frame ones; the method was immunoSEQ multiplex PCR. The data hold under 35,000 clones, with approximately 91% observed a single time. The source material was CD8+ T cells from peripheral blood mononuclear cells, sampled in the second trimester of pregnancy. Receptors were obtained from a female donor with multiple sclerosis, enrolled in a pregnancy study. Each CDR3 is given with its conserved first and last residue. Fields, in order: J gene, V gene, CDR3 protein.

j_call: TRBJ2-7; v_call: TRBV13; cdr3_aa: CASSLSRGYEQYF
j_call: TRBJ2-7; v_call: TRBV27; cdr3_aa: CASSLTSGGNYEQYF
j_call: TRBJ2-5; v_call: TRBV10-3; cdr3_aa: CATAPETGQETQYF
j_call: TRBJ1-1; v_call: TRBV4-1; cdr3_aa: CASSPHRDRFNTEAFF
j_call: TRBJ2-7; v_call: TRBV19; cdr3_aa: CASSIAWTGSYEQYF
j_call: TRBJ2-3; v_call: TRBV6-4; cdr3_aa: CASSEQGSTDTQYF
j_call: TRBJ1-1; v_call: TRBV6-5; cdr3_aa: CASSYPEDRGWAFF
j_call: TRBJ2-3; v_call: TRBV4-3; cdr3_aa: CASSQDLSGHNTDTQYF
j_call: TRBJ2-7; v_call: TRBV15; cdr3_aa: CATSRWSVDEQYF
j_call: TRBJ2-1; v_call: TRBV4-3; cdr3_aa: CASSQTGLAGALEQFF
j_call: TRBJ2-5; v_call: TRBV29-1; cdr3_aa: CSVEGLSDMGTQYF
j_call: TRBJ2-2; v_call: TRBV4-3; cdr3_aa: CASSQAPGNTGELFF
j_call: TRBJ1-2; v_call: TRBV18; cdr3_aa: CASSRRDSSTYGYTF
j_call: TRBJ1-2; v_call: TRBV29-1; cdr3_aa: CSVLTGPYGYTF
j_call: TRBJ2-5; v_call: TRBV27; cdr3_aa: CASSSPGGGGETQYF
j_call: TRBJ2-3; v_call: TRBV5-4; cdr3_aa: CASSLDGLGVDTQYF
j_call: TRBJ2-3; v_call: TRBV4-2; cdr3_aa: CASSLLAGGPDTQYF
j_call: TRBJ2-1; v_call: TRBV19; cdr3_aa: CASSSGTTQGNEQFF
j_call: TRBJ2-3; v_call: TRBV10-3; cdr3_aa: CAITKEAERTDTQYF
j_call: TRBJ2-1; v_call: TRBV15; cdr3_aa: CATSRDGEGGAGEQFF
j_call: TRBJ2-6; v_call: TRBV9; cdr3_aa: CASSVETGTGGPSGANVLTF
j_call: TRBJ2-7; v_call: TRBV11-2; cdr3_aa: CASSPTSGRTHEQYF
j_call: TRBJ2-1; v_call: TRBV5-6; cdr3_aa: CASSLLKSGGYNEQFF
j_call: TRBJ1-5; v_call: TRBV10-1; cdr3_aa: CASSEGQGDNQPQHF
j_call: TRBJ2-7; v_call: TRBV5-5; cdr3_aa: CASSLEQRGEQYF
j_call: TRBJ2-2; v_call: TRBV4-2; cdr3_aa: CASSQNEREANTGELFF
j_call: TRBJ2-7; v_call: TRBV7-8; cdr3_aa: CASSITGTPTYEQYF
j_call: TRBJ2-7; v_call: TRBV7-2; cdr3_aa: CASSPGLMTYEQYF
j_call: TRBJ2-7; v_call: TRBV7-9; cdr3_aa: CASSRTSGSSYEQYF
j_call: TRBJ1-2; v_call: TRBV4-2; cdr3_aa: CASSQEGEGGGYGYTF
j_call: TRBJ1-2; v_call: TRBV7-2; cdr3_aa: CASSPRGGLSFYGYTF
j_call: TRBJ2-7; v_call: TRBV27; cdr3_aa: CASSLIAGANYEQYF
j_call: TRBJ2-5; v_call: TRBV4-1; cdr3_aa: CASSPTLSGYQETQYF
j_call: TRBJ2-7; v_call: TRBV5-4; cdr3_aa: CASSLDRSSYEQYF
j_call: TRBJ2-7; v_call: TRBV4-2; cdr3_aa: CASSPLFGTGAYEQYF
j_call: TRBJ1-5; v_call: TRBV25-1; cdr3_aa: CASSEGQYSNQPQHF
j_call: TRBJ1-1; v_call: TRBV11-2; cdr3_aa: CASSLSGNAEAFF
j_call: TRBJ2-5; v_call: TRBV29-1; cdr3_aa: CSVRRENGETQYF
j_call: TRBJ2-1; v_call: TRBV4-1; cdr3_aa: CASSQEGLANEQFF
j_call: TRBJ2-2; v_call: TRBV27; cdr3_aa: CASSFLGRLAGNTGELFF
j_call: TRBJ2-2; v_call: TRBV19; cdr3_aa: CASSKTSGSSGELFF
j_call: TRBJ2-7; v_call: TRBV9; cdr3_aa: CASSPTRSGSSGLREQYF
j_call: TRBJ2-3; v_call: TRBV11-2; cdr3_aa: CASSLVAGGSTDTQYF
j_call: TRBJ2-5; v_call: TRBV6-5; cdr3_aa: CASSYTGVGTQETQYF
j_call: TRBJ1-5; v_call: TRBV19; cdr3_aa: CASSHRDRGLRDQPQHF
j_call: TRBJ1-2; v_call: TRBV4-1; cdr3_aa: CASSPRTGGALYGYTF
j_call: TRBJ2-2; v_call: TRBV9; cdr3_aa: CASSVMSGRASGTGELFF
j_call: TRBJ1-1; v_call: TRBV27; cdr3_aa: CASSFTMRFTEAFF
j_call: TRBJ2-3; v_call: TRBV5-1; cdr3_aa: CASSLGTSDTDTQYF
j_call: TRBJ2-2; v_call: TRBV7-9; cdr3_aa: CASSLVGGRENTGELFF
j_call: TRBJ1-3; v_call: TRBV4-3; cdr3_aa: CASSQEASSGNTIYF